What follows are 5 T cell receptor beta chains derived from one specimen sequenced in a study of shared clonotypes between healthy human individuals. The assay was immunoSEQ multiplex PCR, and TCRdb's table has in-frame clones only and misses some. The profile covers 550,000 to 850,000 clones, with 72% appearing a single time and approximately 2% taken by the ten largest. The sample was memory CD4+ T cells sorted from blood. Subset defined: CD45RA-negative fraction. The receptors derive from a woman under 40 in good health.

V usage is TRBV27 and J usage is TRBJ1-1, with a tentative D call TRBD1 (6 bases). This CDR3 is 15 amino acids long. Per the germline V gene, CDR1 is MNHEY and CDR2 is SMNVEV (reference sequence). V dropped 6 bases and J dropped 0 bases, with 14 bases sitting between them. In DNA, the CDR3 is TGTGCCAGCAGCCCCCGGACAGCACTGAACACTGAAGCTTTCTTT. It specifies CASSPRTALNTEAFF.

The chain recombines TRBV7-8 with TRBJ2-3; 8 nucleotides line up with TRBD2. CDR1 and CDR2 from the germline V gene are SGHVS and FQNEAQ. After removal of 5 bases from V and 4 bases from J, the junction contained 14 bases not matched to a gene. The CDR3 runs 17 residues. The CDR3 here is CASSPHLTSGGADTQYF. CDR3 DNA: TGTGCCAGCAGCCCCCACCTAACTAGCGGCGGGGCAGATACGCAGTATTTT.

This clone was picked up a small number of times. The chain links TRBV16 to TRBJ1-6, with a weak D call TRBD1 (5 bases). The CDR3 is 16 amino acids. Germline V gene sequence: CDR1 KGHSY, CDR2 FQNENV. The V end was cut by 3 bases, the J end by 9 bases, with 18 bases between. This CDR3 reads CASSHAAVGVGSPLHF. CDR3 in DNA: TGTGCCAGCAGCCACGCGGCTGTAGGGGTTGGTTCACCCCTCCACTTT.

CDR3 sequence (DNA): TGTGCCAGCAGTATGGGACTAGCGGGGGCCTACGAGCAGTACTTC. This codes for CASSMGLAGAYEQYF. The chain is built from TRBV7-2 and TRBJ2-7, with TRBD2 identical over 14 bases. The CDR3 spans 15 residues. Unmatched junction bases numbered 3, after V lost 6 bases and J lost 2 bases. Germline-derived CDR1 and CDR2 are SGHTA and FQGNSA.

The chain employs TRBV7-2 and TRBJ2-1; D is ambiguous. The germline V gene has CDR1 SGHTA and CDR2 FQGNSA. The V and J ends lost 1 base and 10 bases respectively, with 5 bases between them. This CDR3 has 11 residues. The CDR3 protein is CASSLGGEQFF. In DNA, the CDR3 is TGTGCCAGCAGCTTAGGAGGCGAGCAGTTCTTC.